The 5 T cell receptor beta chains below were found in one sample sequenced in a study of blood T cell repertoires in COVID-19. This table comes from immunoSEQ multiplex PCR, and its TCRdb copy is limited to in-frame clones, with some not included. Of about 300,000 clones in the sample, 89% were seen once. Material: PBMCs or T cells enriched from blood (not recorded which). The receptors stem from a woman between 45 and 65 years old who had been exposed to COVID-19.

The chain recombines TRBV7-9 with TRBJ2-7; 7 nucleotides line up with TRBD1. The CDR3 length is 15 residues. V shed 5 bases, J shed 0 bases, and the junction held 7 bases outside the gene matches. Germline CDR1 SEHNR, CDR2 FQNEAQ (reference sequence). The CDR3 DNA reads as TGTGCCAGCAGCAATGAGGACAGGTACTCCTACGAGCAGTACTTC. The encoded protein is CASSNEDRYSYEQYF.

In its sample, this clone was seen once. This rearrangement joins TRBV15 to TRBJ1-2; weak D call: TRBD1 (6 bases). Trimming left V 0 bases short and J 5 bases short, with 13 bases between. CDR1 LNHNV and CDR2 YYDKDF come from the germline V gene (reference sequence). This CDR3 spans 15 amino acids. The CDR3 region is CATSREGAGPYGYTF. The CDR3 coding sequence is TGTGCCACCAGCAGAGAGGGGGCAGGGCCTTATGGCTACACCTTC.

This clone was seen once. CDR3 bases: TGTGCCAGCAATCAGGGGCTAATAGATACGCAGTATTTT. Protein: CASNQGLIDTQYF. The chain has TRBV2 and TRBJ2-3, with D possibly matching TRBD1 (6 bases). Germline V gene sequence: CDR1 SNHLY, CDR2 FYNNEI. The CDR3 spans 13 residues. Trimming shortened V by 7 bases and J by 5 bases, and 13 bases separated the two germline ends. Using reference TRBV2 and TRBJ2-3 for the parts outside the CDR3, the full variable domain is EPEVTQTPSHQVTQMGQEVILRCVPISNHLYFYWYRQILGQKVEFLVSFYNNEISEKSEIFDDQFSVERPDGSNFTLKIRSTKLEDSAMYFCASNQGLIDTQYFGPGTRLTVL.

V is TRBV30 and J is TRBJ1-1, with 8 bases identical to TRBD1. This CDR3 comprises 16 residues. Germline V CDR1 and CDR2: GTSNPN, SVGIG (reference sequence). The junction had 12 bases not matched to a gene; V was cut back by 3 bases and J by 3 bases. This CDR3 reads CAWSLYGQGRYTEAFF. CDR3 bases: TGTGCCTGGAGCCTATATGGACAGGGAAGGTACACTGAAGCTTTCTTT.

This chain links TRBV2 with TRBJ1-1; no clear D. The germline V gene encodes CDR1 SNHLY and CDR2 FYNNEI. This CDR3 is 11 amino acids long. V lost 6 bases, J lost 8 bases, and 10 bases lay in between. The CDR3 sequence is CASSSVGEAFF. The DNA for the CDR3 is TGTGCCAGCAGCTCGGTCGGGGAAGCTTTCTTT.